A single sample gave rise to the 21 T cell receptor beta chains below, sequenced in a study of vaccination effects on CD4 cells after COVID-19. Antigens for these TCRs are unknown. The protocol was immunoSEQ multiplex PCR, while the TCRdb copy is restricted to in-frame clones and leaves out a portion. Found here are approximately 40,000 clones, more than 65% of them singletons; the top ten hold roughly 3.5%. After around ten days in culture, the CD4+ T cells were isolated. PCR-confirmed SARS-CoV-2 infection occurred in the person between March and December 2020. Participants received two doses of either the BNT162b2 or mRNA-1273 vaccine. Sequencing was performed on CD4+ T cells from PBMCs cultured without peptide, taken after COVID-19 vaccination. The receptors stem from a human donor who had a prior SARS-CoV-2 infection.

This clone was counted a few times. The V call is TRBV7-9, the J call TRBJ1-4; D is uncertain. The CDR3 has 14 amino acids. From germline, CDR1 is SEHNR and CDR2 FQNEAQ (reference sequence). Trimming stripped 5 bases from V and 7 bases from J, with 14 bases between. The CDR3 reads CASSRGSTVEKLFF. In DNA form, the CDR3 reads TGTGCCAGCAGCCGGGGAAGTACAGTTGAAAAACTGTTTTTT. The full variable domain, its missing parts supplied by reference TRBV7-9 and TRBJ1-4, is DTGVSQNPRHKITKRGQNVTFRCDPISEHNRLYWYRQTLGQGPEFLTYFQNEAQLEKSRLLSDRFSAERPKGSFSTLEIQRTEQGDSAMYLCASSRGSTVEKLFFGSGTQLSVL.

The chain has TRBV30 and TRBJ1-2; 7 bases line up with TRBD1. Trimming removed 2 bases from V and 10 bases from J; junction bases left unmatched: 13. The CDR3 length is 14 residues. The germline CDR1 and CDR2 sequences are GTSNPN and SVGIG (reference sequence). CDR3 sequence reads: CAWSYLLNRGSYTF. The CDR3 bases are TGTGCCTGGAGTTACCTACTTAACAGGGGATCCTACACCTTC.

The gene calls are TRBV30 and TRBJ2-5; D not resolved. The CDR3 is 13 residues long. In germline, CDR1 is GTSNPN, CDR2 SVGIG (reference sequence). Trimming left V 0 bases short and J 2 bases short, with 7 bases between. The CDR3 spells CAWSVSLQETQYF. The CDR3 DNA reads TGTGCCTGGAGTGTTTCGTTACAAGAGACCCAGTACTTC.

The chain recombines TRBV15 with TRBJ1-2; no reliable D call. V was clipped by 6 bases and J by 6 bases, with 11 bases between them. This CDR3 region has 12 residues. CDR1 is LNHNV, CDR2 YYDKDF, per germline (reference sequence). CDR3 region: CATRKNDDGYTF. The CDR3 DNA is TGTGCCACCAGGAAGAACGACGATGGCTACACCTTC.

This clone was observed a single time. The chain uses TRBV30 and TRBJ2-4; the match to TRBD2 covers 7 bases. The CDR3 totals 13 residues. Germline V gene data show CDR1 as GTSNPN and CDR2 as SVGIG (reference sequence). After removal of 0 bases from V and 8 bases from J, the junction contained 4 bases not matched to a gene. The chain's CDR3 is CAWSVGGSDIQYF. In nucleotides, the CDR3 is TGTGCCTGGAGTGTGGGCGGGAGTGACATTCAGTACTTC.

The chain recombines TRBV10-2 with TRBJ1-6, with D perhaps TRBD1 (6 bases). This CDR3 is 16 amino acids long. V was shortened by 5 bases and J by 0 bases, with 11 bases between the two germline ends. CDR1 is WSHSY and CDR2 is SAAADI in the germline V gene. In DNA, the CDR3 is TGCGCCAGCAGTATGGGGGGGCACTCCTATAATTCACCCCTCCACTTT. Residues: CASSMGGHSYNSPLHF.

The V gene is TRBV2, the J gene TRBJ1-5; possibly TRBD1 for D (6 bases). Germline V gene data show CDR1 as SNHLY and CDR2 as FYNNEI. The CDR3 extends over 13 amino acids. Trimming pared 4 bases from V and 4 bases from J, leaving 8 bases between. CDR3 nucleotide sequence: TGTGCCAGCAGTGTTGACAGGAATCAGCCCCAGCATTTT. This encodes CASSVDRNQPQHF.

This clone has a handful of counts. V gene TRBV19 combines with J gene TRBJ1-5; D may be TRBD1 (6 bases). V was pared by 6 bases and J by 5 bases, with 11 bases between. The CDR3 extends over 13 amino acids. The V gene's germline CDR1 is LNHDA and CDR2 SQIVND (reference sequence). Here the CDR3 reads CASSGQFDQPQHF. The CDR3 nucleotides are TGTGCCAGTAGCGGACAGTTCGATCAGCCCCAGCATTTT.

This sequence joins TRBV2 and TRBJ2-5, with D perhaps TRBD1 (5 bases). CDR1 and CDR2 from the germline V gene are SNHLY and FYNNEI. The V end was cut by 6 bases, the J end by 1 base, with 9 bases between. CDR3 size: 13 residues. CDR3 in amino acids: CASRSDTQETQYF. The CDR3 bases are TGTGCCAGCAGATCGGACACCCAAGAGACCCAGTACTTC. Drawing the rest from reference TRBV2 and TRBJ2-5, the complete variable domain is EPEVTQTPSHQVTQMGQEVILRCVPISNHLYFYWYRQILGQKVEFLVSFYNNEISEKSEIFDDQFSVERPDGSNFTLKIRSTKLEDSAMYFCASRSDTQETQYFGPGTRLLVL.

The chain joins TRBV3-1 (or the pseudogene TRBV3-2) to TRBJ2-1; 9 nucleotides line up with TRBD2. Germline V gene lookup returns CDR1 LGHDT and CDR2 YNNKEL (reference sequence). The V and J ends lost 11 bases and 0 bases, in that order; junction bases with no gene match: 5. The CDR3 runs 14 residues. CDR3 DNA sequence: TGTGCCGCTATTAGCGGGAGCTCCTACAATGAGCAGTTCTTC. This gives the protein CAAISGSSYNEQFF.

This clone was detected only a few times. The rearrangement uses TRBV6-6 and TRBJ1-1; the D is unclear. The CDR3 length is 14 residues. The V end was cut by 7 bases, the J end by 2 bases, with 14 bases between. Germline V gives CDR1 MNHNY, CDR2 SVGAGI (reference sequence). CDR3: CASTLSGLNTEAFF. The DNA for the CDR3 is TGTGCCAGCACCCTCTCCGGGCTCAACACTGAAGCTTTCTTT.

This clone has only a few counts. V and J are TRBV7-9 and TRBJ1-2; 7 nucleotides match TRBD1. Germline V lookup: CDR1 SEHNR, CDR2 FQNEAQ (reference sequence). J gave up 6 bases and V 0 bases, and 7 bases lay outside the gene matches. The CDR3 has 15 amino acids. CDR3 sequence (DNA): TGTGCCAGCAGCTTAGCGAGGACAGGAGCCAATGGCTACACCTTC. Its protein is CASSLARTGANGYTF.

The chain employs TRBV4-3 and TRBJ2-7; TRBD1 matches at 8 bases. Losses at the gene ends were 5 bases for V and 4 bases for J; bases not matched to a gene: 4. The CDR3 length is 13 residues. CDR1 is LGHNA and CDR2 is YSLEER in the germline V gene. Here the CDR3 reads CASSLQGGYEQYF. The CDR3 bases are TGCGCCAGCAGCTTACAGGGGGGATACGAGCAGTACTTC.

The chain uses TRBV7-9 and TRBJ2-6; D gene ambiguous. Germline values: CDR1 SEHNR, CDR2 FQNEAQ (reference sequence). Trimming cost V 0 bases and J 0 bases, with 12 bases left between them. This CDR3 has 18 amino acids. Written as DNA, the CDR3 is TGTGCCAGCAGCTTAGCTGCAGGTCAGAGCTCTGGGGCCAACGTCCTGACTTTC. Translating gives CASSLAAGQSSGANVLTF. Complete variable domain (other parts from reference TRBV7-9 and TRBJ2-6): DTGVSQNPRHKITKRGQNVTFRCDPISEHNRLYWYRQTLGQGPEFLTYFQNEAQLEKSRLLSDRFSAERPKGSFSTLEIQRTEQGDSAMYLCASSLAAGQSSGANVLTFGAGSRLTVL.

The table lists this clone with a few counts. This chain connects TRBV6-6 to TRBJ2-7; D unclear. The germline V gene encodes CDR1 MNHNY and CDR2 SVGAGI (reference sequence). The CDR3 length is 14 residues. Trimming took off 1 base at V and 1 base at J, with 8 bases between the two ends. CDR3 bases: TGTGCCAGCAGTTACTACGGCGGATCCTACGAGCAGTACTTC. This codes for CASSYYGGSYEQYF.

DNA of the CDR3: TGTGCCAGCAGTGGAGAAGGGGACACTGAAGCTTTCTTT. This sequence encodes CASSGEGDTEAFF. The V and J genes are TRBV2 and TRBJ1-1; D may be TRBD1 (5 bases). The V end lost 4 bases, the J end lost 3 bases, and 9 bases lay between the germline ends. The CDR3 extends over 13 amino acids. The germline gives CDR1 SNHLY, CDR2 FYNNEI.

The J gene is TRBJ2-2, the V gene TRBV5-1, with a tentative D call TRBD1 (5 bases). CDR1 is SGHRS and CDR2 is YFSETQ in the germline V gene. The length of the CDR3 is 16 residues. Between the trimmed V and J ends, which lost 4 bases and 6 bases, there was a span of 19 bases. The CDR3 bases are TGCGCCAGCAGCCCAGGCGGACACTCTTTGGCCGGGGAGCTGTTTTTT. The encoded protein is CASSPGGHSLAGELFF.

This chain's CDR3 is CASSSGGSGNTIYF. The CDR3, as DNA: TGTGCCAGCAGCTCAGGGGGCTCTGGAAACACCATATATTTT. V gene TRBV11-3 combines with J gene TRBJ1-3, with TRBD1 identical over 7 bases. This CDR3 is 14 amino acids long. Germline values: CDR1 SGHNT, CDR2 YENEEA. The V and J ends lost 4 bases and 0 bases, in that order; junction bases with no gene match: 0. The complete variable domain, with remaining parts taken from reference TRBV11-3 and TRBJ1-3, reads EAGVVQSPRYKIIEKKQPVAFWCNPISGHNTLYWYLQNLGQGPELLIRYENEEAVDDSQLPKDRFSAERLKGVDSTLKIQPAELGDSAVYLCASSSGGSGNTIYFGEGSWLTVV.

This clone was counted once. The genes are TRBV5-1 and TRBJ1-1, with D perhaps matching TRBD1 (6 bases). Trimming shortened V by 2 bases and J by 7 bases, and 12 bases separated the two germline ends. The CDR3 spans 13 residues. The germline V gene has CDR1 SGHRS and CDR2 YFSETQ. The CDR3 DNA reads as TGCGCCAGCAGCTTTTGGGGGCAAGGTGAAGCTTTCTTT. Amino acids: CASSFWGQGEAFF. The full variable domain, rest sourced from reference TRBV5-1 and TRBJ1-1, is KAGVTQTPRYLIKTRGQQVTLSCSPISGHRSVSWYQQTPGQGLQFLFEYFSETQRNKGNFPGRFSGRQFSNSRSEMNVSTLELGDSALYLCASSFWGQGEAFFGQGTRLTVV.

The chain uses TRBV2 and TRBJ1-2, with D hard to call. The CDR3 length is 15 residues. Trimming left V 6 bases short and J 2 bases short, with 16 bases between. Germline loops: CDR1 SNHLY, CDR2 FYNNEI. The CDR3 reads CASSAPLGRNYGYTF. The CDR3 region has the DNA TGTGCCAGCAGCGCCCCCTTGGGCAGGAACTATGGCTACACCTTC.

The rearrangement joins TRBV7-9 to TRBJ1-4; D is perhaps TRBD1 (5 bases). Trimming stripped 2 bases from V and 8 bases from J, with 18 bases between. The length of the CDR3 is 16 residues. CDR1 SEHNR and CDR2 FQNEAQ come from the germline V gene (reference sequence). The CDR3 loop reads CASSLRQGGREEKLFF. CDR3 nucleotide sequence: TGTGCCAGCAGCTTAAGGCAGGGTGGCAGGGAAGAAAAACTGTTTTTT.